One and the same sample provided the 9 T cell receptor beta chains below, sequenced in a study of beta chain features in type 1 diabetes. Sequencing targeted expressed TCRB transcripts, as all isolated RNA had been reverse transcribed. Repertoires were generated with immunoSEQ multiplex PCR, while TCRdb's copy carries only in-frame clones and drops some. The top ten clones hold about 0.02% of a sample with 970,000 or so clones, about a sixth of them seen once. The sample consisted of naive CD4+ T cells from blood. These receptors all stem from a woman aged 18-29 years in good health.

The CDR3 here is CASSVSAGQSNTDTQYF. In DNA, the CDR3 is TGTGCCAGCAGCGTGAGTGCCGGACAATCCAACACAGATACGCAGTATTTT. V usage is TRBV9 and J usage is TRBJ2-3; TRBD1 might be the D (5 bases). V shed 2 bases and J shed 2 bases, with 18 bases lying between them. There are 17 residues in the CDR3. CDR1 SGDLS and CDR2 YYNGEE come from the germline V gene.

This clone has only a few counts. The gene calls are TRBV28 and TRBJ2-3; 10 nucleotides align to TRBD2. V trimming: 5 bases; J trimming: 4 bases; junction bases outside the gene matches: 6. The CDR3 has 15 residues. Germline V gives CDR1 MDHEN, CDR2 SYDVKM. The CDR3 nucleotides are TGTGCCAGCAGTCTAGCGGGAGATAGCGCAGATACGCAGTATTTT. Translation: CASSLAGDSADTQYF.

The V call is TRBV5-1, the J call TRBJ2-1; 14 bases match TRBD2. The CDR3 is 16 residues long. V shed 9 bases and J 6 bases; nucleotides not matched to a gene: 11. The germline V gene encodes CDR1 SGHRS and CDR2 YFSETQ. The CDR3 sequence is CATSYPGTSGSNEQFF. In DNA, the CDR3 is TGCGCCACCTCCTACCCCGGGACTAGCGGGAGCAATGAGCAGTTCTTC.

Only a few counts were recorded for this clone. The rearrangement joins TRBV5-4 to TRBJ1-4; a weak D match, TRBD1 (5 bases). The ends were cut back, 4 bases at V and 4 bases at J, with 11 bases in the middle. Per germline, CDR1 SGHNT and CDR2 YYREEE (reference sequence). The CDR3 runs 14 residues. CDR3 amino acids: CASSTGRINEKLFF. The DNA of the CDR3 is TGTGCCAGCAGCACGGGACGGATTAATGAAAAACTGTTTTTT.

This clone was seen a handful of times. The chain carries TRBV28 and TRBJ1-1; no definite D call. This CDR3 region has 13 residues. The germline V gene encodes CDR1 MDHEN and CDR2 SYDVKM. The V and J ends lost 4 bases and 5 bases respectively, with 11 bases between them. The CDR3 sequence is CASSSDFVTEAFF. For the CDR3, the DNA is TGTGCCAGCAGTTCAGATTTTGTTACTGAAGCTTTCTTT.

The rearrangement links TRBV7-9 to TRBJ1-2, with 8 nucleotides matching TRBD1. V shed 1 base and J 4 bases; nucleotides not matched to a gene: 5. The length of the CDR3 is 15 residues. Looked up from germline, CDR1 is SEHNR and CDR2 is FQNEAQ (reference sequence). CDR3 region: CASSLVDRGSYGYTF. The CDR3 DNA reads TGTGCCAGCAGCTTAGTTGACAGGGGAAGCTATGGCTACACCTTC.

This sequence joins TRBV19 and TRBJ2-5; 7 nucleotides agree with TRBD1. The CDR3 runs to 14 residues. V lost 1 base and J lost 5; bases outside the gene matches: 4. Looked up from germline, CDR1 is LNHDA and CDR2 is SQIVND (reference sequence). In DNA, the CDR3 is TGTGCCAGTAGTATAGGAGGGGGCGCGGAGACCCAGTACTTC. Translated, it gives CASSIGGGAETQYF.

This clone appeared a few times. The chain employs TRBV11-1 and TRBJ2-2, with D possibly matching TRBD1 (6 bases). This CDR3 contains 14 residues. From germline, CDR1 is SGHAT and CDR2 FQDESV (reference sequence). The V end was cut by 4 bases, the J end by 5 bases, with 11 bases between. The CDR3 here is CASSSQGLTGELFF. The CDR3 DNA sequence: TGTGCCAGCAGCTCACAGGGTTTAACCGGGGAGCTGTTTTTT.

This clone was seen a handful of times. The chain links TRBV7-3 to TRBJ1-1; TRBD1 might be the D (5 bases). The V end lost 4 bases, the J end lost 6 bases, and 12 bases lay between the germline ends. The germline V gene encodes CDR1 SGHTA and CDR2 FQGTGA. The CDR3 loop spans 13 amino acids. The CDR3: CASSSGGNAEAFF. Written as DNA, the CDR3 is TGTGCCAGCAGCTCCGGGGGTAACGCTGAAGCTTTCTTT.